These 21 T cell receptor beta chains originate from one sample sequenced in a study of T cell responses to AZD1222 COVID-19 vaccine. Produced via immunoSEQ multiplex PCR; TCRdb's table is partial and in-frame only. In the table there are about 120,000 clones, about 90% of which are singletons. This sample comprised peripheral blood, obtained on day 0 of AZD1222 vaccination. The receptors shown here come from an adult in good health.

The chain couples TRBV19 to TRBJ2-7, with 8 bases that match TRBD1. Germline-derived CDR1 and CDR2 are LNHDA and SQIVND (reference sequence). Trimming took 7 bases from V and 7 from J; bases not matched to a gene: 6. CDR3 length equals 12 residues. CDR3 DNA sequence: TGTGCCAGTATGGACAGGGTGGGGGAGCAGTACTTC. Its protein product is CASMDRVGEQYF. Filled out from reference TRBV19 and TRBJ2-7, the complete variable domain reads DGGITQSPKYLFRKEGQNVTLSCEQNLNHDAMYWYRQDPGQGLRLIYYSQIVNDFQKGDIAEGYSVSREKKESFPLTVTSAQKNPTAFYLCASMDRVGEQYFGPGTRLTVT.

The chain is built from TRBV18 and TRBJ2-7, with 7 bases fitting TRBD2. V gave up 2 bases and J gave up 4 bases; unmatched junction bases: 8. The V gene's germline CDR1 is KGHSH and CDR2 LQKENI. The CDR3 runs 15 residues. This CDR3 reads CASSPGLVRRYEQYF. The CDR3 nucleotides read TGTGCCAGCTCACCAGGACTAGTTAGGCGGTACGAGCAGTACTTC. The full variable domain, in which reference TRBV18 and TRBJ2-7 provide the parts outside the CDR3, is NAGVMQNPRHLVRRRGQEARLRCSPMKGHSHVYWYRQLPEEGLKFMVYLQKENIIDESGMPKERFSAEFPKEGPSILRIQQVVRGDSAAYFCASSPGLVRRYEQYFGPGTRLTVT.

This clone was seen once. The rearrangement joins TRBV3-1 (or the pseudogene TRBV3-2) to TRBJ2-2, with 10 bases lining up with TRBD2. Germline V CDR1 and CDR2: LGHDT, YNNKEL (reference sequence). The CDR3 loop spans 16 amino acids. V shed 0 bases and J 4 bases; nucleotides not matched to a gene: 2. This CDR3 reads CASSQELAGTTGELFF. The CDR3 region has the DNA TGTGCCAGCAGCCAAGAACTAGCGGGGACCACCGGGGAGCTGTTTTTT.

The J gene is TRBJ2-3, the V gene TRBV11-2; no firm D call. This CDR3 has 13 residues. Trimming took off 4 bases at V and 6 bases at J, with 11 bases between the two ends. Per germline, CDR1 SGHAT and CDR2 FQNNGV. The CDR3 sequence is CASSYSFRDTQYF. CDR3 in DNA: TGTGCCAGCAGCTACTCATTCAGGGATACGCAGTATTTT.

CDR3 DNA: TGTGCCAGCAGTGAGTACGGTAGCACAGATACGCAGTATTTT. Translated: CASSEYGSTDTQYF. This chain links TRBV6-1 with TRBJ2-3; no clear D. The CDR3 is 14 residues long. The V and J ends lost 3 bases and 0 bases respectively, with 7 bases between them. Germline CDR1 is MNHNS and CDR2 is SASEGT.

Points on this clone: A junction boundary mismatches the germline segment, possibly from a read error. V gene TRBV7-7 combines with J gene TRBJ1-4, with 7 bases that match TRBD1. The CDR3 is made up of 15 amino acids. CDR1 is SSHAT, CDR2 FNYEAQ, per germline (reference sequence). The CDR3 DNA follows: TGTGCTAGCAGCTCAGGGGGGGGCGCGGATGAAAAACTGTTTTTT. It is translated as CASSSGGGADEKLFF. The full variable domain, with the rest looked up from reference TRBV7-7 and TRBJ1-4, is GAGVSQSPRYKVTKRGQDVTLRCDPISSHATLYWYQQALGQGPEFLTYFNYEAQPDKSGLPSDRFSAERPEGSISTLTIQRTEQRDSAMYRCASSSGGGADEKLFFGSGTQLSVL.

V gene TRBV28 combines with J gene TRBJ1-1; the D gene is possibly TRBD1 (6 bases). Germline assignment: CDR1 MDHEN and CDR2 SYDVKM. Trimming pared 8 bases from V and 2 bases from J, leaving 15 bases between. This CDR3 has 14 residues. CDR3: CASGLYRENTEAFF. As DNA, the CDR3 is TGTGCCAGCGGGTTATACAGGGAAAACACTGAAGCTTTCTTT.

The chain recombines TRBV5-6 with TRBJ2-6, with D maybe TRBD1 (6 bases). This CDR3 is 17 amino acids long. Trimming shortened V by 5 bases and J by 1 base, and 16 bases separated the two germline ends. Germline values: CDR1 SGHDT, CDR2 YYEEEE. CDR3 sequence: CASRGTGTPSGANVLTF. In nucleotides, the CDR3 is TGTGCCAGCAGGGGAACCGGGACACCTTCTGGGGCCAACGTCCTGACTTTC.

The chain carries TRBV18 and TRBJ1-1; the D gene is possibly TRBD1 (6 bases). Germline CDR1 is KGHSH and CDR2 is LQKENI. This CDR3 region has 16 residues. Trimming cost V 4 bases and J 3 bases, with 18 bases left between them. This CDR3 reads CASSLIQGMLDTEAFF. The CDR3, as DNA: TGTGCCAGCTCACTAATCCAGGGGATGTTGGACACTGAAGCTTTCTTT.

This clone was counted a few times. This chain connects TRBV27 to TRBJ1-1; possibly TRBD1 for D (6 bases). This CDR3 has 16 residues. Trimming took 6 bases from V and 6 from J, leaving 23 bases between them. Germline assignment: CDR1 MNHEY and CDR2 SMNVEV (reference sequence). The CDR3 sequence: CASRNSDRDNRPEAFF. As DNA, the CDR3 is TGTGCCAGCAGAAACAGTGACCGGGACAACCGACCTGAAGCTTTCTTT.

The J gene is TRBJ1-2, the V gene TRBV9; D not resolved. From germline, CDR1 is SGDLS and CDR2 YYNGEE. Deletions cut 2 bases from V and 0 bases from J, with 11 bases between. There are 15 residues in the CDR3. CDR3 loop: CASSVGPQANYGYTF. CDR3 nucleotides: TGTGCCAGCAGCGTCGGCCCTCAGGCTAACTATGGCTACACCTTC.

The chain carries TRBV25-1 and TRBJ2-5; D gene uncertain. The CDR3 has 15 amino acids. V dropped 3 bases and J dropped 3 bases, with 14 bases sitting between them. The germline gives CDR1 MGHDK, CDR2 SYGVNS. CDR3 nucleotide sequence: TGTGCCAGCAGTGAGGGCGTCCCTGGGGAAGAGACCCAGTACTTC. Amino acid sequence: CASSEGVPGEETQYF.

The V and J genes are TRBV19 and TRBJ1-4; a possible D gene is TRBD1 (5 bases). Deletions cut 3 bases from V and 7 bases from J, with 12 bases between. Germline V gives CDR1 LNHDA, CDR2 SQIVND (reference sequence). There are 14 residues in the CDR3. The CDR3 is CASSIPGLGEKLFF. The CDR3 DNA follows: TGTGCCAGTAGTATTCCGGGACTAGGTGAAAAACTGTTTTTT.

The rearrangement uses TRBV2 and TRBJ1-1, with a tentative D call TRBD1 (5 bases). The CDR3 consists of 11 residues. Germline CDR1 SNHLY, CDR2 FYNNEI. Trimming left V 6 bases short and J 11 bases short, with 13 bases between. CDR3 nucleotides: TGTGCCAGCAGCCCGACAGTATACGCTTTCTTT. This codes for CASSPTVYAFF.

The CDR3 nucleotides are TGTGCCAGCAGCTTAGAGGGGACTTTAGGCACTGAAGCTTTCTTT. Its protein is CASSLEGTLGTEAFF. This chain joins TRBV7-8 and TRBJ1-1, with TRBD1 as a possible D gene (5 bases). The CDR3 is made up of 15 amino acids. V gave up 1 base and J gave up 4 bases, with 13 bases separating them. The V gene's germline CDR1 is SGHVS and CDR2 FQNEAQ. Based on the CDR3 plus reference TRBV7-8 and TRBJ1-1, the full variable domain is GAGVSQSPRYKVAKRGQDVALRCDPISGHVSLFWYQQALGQGPEFLTYFQNEAQLDKSGLPSDRFFAERPEGSVSTLKIQRTQQEDSAVYLCASSLEGTLGTEAFFGQGTRLTVV.

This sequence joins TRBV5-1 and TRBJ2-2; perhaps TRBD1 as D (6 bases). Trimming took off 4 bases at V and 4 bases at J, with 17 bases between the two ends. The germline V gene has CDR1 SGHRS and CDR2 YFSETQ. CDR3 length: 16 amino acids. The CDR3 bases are TGCGCCAGCAGCCCCGGACAGCAGGGATTCACCGGGGAGCTGTTTTTT. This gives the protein CASSPGQQGFTGELFF. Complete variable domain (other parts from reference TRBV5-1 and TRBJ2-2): KAGVTQTPRYLIKTRGQQVTLSCSPISGHRSVSWYQQTPGQGLQFLFEYFSETQRNKGNFPGRFSGRQFSNSRSEMNVSTLELGDSALYLCASSPGQQGFTGELFFGEGSRLTVL.

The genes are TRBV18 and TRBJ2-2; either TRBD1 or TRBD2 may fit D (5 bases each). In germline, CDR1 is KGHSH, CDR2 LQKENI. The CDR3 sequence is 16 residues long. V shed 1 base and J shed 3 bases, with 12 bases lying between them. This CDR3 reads CASSPQAGSDTGELFF. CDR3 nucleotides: TGTGCCAGCTCACCACAGGCAGGGAGCGACACCGGGGAGCTGTTTTTT.

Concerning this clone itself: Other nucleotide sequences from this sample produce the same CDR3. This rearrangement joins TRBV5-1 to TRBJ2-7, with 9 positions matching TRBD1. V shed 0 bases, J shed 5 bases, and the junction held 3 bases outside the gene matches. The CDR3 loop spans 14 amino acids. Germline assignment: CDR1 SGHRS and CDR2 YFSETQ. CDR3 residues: CASSLGQGVDEQYF. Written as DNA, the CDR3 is TGCGCCAGCAGCTTGGGACAGGGGGTGGACGAGCAGTACTTC.

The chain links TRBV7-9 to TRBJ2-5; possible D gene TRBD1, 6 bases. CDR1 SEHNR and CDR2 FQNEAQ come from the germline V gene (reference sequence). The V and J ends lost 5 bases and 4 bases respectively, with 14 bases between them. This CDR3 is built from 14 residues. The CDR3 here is CASSPPGRGETQYF. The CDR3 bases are TGTGCCAGCAGCCCCCCGGGCAGGGGAGAGACCCAGTACTTC.

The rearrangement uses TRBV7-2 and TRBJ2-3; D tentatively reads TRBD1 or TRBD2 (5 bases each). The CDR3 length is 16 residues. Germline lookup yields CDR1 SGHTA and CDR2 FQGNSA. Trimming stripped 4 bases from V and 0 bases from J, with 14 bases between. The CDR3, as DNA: TGTGCCAGCAGCTCGGTCGGGGCTAAAAGCACAGATACGCAGTATTTT. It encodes CASSSVGAKSTDTQYF.

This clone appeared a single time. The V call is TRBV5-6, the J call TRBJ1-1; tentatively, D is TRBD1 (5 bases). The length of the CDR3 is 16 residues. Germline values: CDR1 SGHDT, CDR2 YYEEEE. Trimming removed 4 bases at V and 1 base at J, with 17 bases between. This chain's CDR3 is CASSPGTVPSNTEAFF. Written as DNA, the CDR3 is TGTGCCAGCAGCCCTGGGACGGTACCCTCGAACACTGAAGCTTTCTTT.